There are many counts of the clone carrying this T cell receptor (beta chain). This entry is derived from a study of neurological immune-mediated disorders. The CDR3 has 15 residues. Germline assignment: CDR1 MNHEY and CDR2 SVGAGI. V shed 0 bases and J shed 5 bases, with 13 bases lying between them. With 10-nucleotide random UMIs, 5'RACE was used to make the cDNA. Every sequencing run generated over 170 million TCR-beta sequences from 15-18 subjects. MiXCR, run by TCRdb on the 5' RACE reads, gives a single entry per CDR3 protein. The sample lists 39,000 or so distinct CDR3 sequences, more than 4.5% seen once, with roughly 10% in the top ten.

The clonotype was recovered from a man aged 18 to 35 in good health. The sequencing sample was made of CD4+ T cells from blood. The chain combines TRBV6-5 with TRBJ1-2, with D possibly being TRBD1 (5 bases). DNA for the CDR3: TGTGCCAGCAGTTACTCGGTCCAGGGCATTTATGGCTACACCTTC. Amino acid sequence: CASSYSVQGIYGYTF.